What follows are 8 T cell receptor beta chains derived from one specimen sequenced in a study of technical replicates of blood from a few donors. Here immunoSEQ multiplex PCR was the method, and the copy in TCRdb shows in-frame clones only, minus some. This table has about 79,000 clones, 80% to 95% appearing once. Input material: T cells isolated from PBMCs. These receptors originate from a human donor in good health. Some clones in this sample may be carry-over from other donors' samples.

The chain uses TRBV30 and TRBJ1-5; possible D gene TRBD1, 6 bases. The CDR3 contains 13 residues. The V gene's germline CDR1 is GTSNPN and CDR2 SVGIG (reference sequence). The DNA for the CDR3 is TGTGCGTGGGGGGCAGGGATATCTCAGCCCCAGCATTTT. It yields the protein CAWGAGISQPQHF. The whole variable domain, filled in from reference TRBV30 and TRBJ1-5, reads SQTIHQWPATLVQPVGSPLSLECTVEGTSNPNLYWYRQAAGRGLQLLFYSVGIGQISSEVPQNLSASRPQDRQFILSSKKLLLSDSGFYLCAWGAGISQPQHFGDGTRLSIL.

The chain joins TRBV6-5 to TRBJ2-6; 7 nucleotides agree with TRBD1. The CDR3 sequence is 14 residues long. CDR1 and CDR2 from the germline V gene are MNHEY and SVGAGI. J was trimmed by 4 bases and V by 5 bases; bases with no gene match: 2. DNA for the CDR3: TGTGCCAGCAGTGGGACAGTCGGGGCCAACGTCCTGACTTTC. Protein sequence: CASSGTVGANVLTF.

Comment on this clone: The same CDR3 can be traced to other DNA sequences in this sample. The chain combines TRBV11-3 with TRBJ1-1, with D uncertain. The CDR3 totals 11 residues. The V gene lost 6 bases and the J gene lost 8 bases, with 10 bases spanning the gap. The germline V gene has CDR1 SGHNT and CDR2 YENEEA. In nucleotides, the CDR3 is TGTGCCAGCAGTCTGGCCGGGGAAGCTTTCTTT. The encoded protein is CASSLAGEAFF.

The chain recombines TRBV7-2 with TRBJ2-7; 7 bases are shared with TRBD2. This CDR3 has 13 residues. Trimming at V came to 4 bases and at J to 2 bases, leaving 2 bases not matched to a gene. Germline V lookup: CDR1 SGHTA, CDR2 FQGNSA. The CDR3, as DNA: TGTGCCAGCAGCTCGCTAGCGGCCTACGAGCAGTACTTC. This translates into CASSSLAAYEQYF.

This sequence joins TRBV6-6 and TRBJ2-3, with TRBD1 matching over 8 bases. Germline CDR1 MNHNY, CDR2 SVGAGI (reference sequence). V gave up 5 bases and J gave up 1 base; unmatched junction bases: 8. The CDR3 sequence is 16 residues long. In DNA form, the CDR3 reads TGTGCCAGCAGTAGAACCCCGGGACAGGGCACAGATACGCAGTATTTT. This translates into CASSRTPGQGTDTQYF.

A single count supports this clone. This chain joins TRBV9 and TRBJ2-1; D is possibly TRBD2 (5 bases). This CDR3 comprises 15 residues. Trimming took 3 bases from V and 3 from J, leaving 13 bases between them. Germline loops: CDR1 SGDLS, CDR2 YYNGEE. The CDR3 DNA reads TGTGCCAGCAGCGAGTCGGGCGGAGGCTACAATGAGCAGTTCTTC. Protein sequence: CASSESGGGYNEQFF.

The rearrangement uses TRBV18 and TRBJ2-2; TRBD2 is a possible D gene (5 bases). The germline CDR1 and CDR2 sequences are KGHSH and LQKENI. CDR3 length: 15 amino acids. V dropped 3 bases and J dropped 5 bases, with 13 bases sitting between them. The CDR3, as DNA: TGTGCCAGCTCACCCCTAGCCCTGGGGACCGGGGAGCTGTTTTTT. Protein product: CASSPLALGTGELFF.

The gene calls are TRBV27 and TRBJ2-4, with D possibly matching TRBD2 (6 bases). The germline V gene has CDR1 MNHEY and CDR2 SMNVEV (reference sequence). CDR3 length: 14 residues. Trimming removed 5 bases at V and 8 bases at J, with 16 bases between. The CDR3 DNA sequence: TGTGCCAGCAGTCCGAAGGGCGGGGTAGACATTCAGTACTTC. Amino acid sequence: CASSPKGGVDIQYF.